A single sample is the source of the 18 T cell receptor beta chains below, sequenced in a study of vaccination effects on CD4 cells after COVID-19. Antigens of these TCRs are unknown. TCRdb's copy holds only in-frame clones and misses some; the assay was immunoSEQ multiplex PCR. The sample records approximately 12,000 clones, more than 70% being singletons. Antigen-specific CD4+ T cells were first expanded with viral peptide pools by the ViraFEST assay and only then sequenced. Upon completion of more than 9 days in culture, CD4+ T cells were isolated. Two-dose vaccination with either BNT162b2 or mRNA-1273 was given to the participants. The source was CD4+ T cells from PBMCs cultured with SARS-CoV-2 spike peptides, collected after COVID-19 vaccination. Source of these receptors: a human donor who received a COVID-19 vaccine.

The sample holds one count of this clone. CDR3 DNA sequence: TGTGCCAGCAGAGTACAGGGAGCCTACGAGCAGTACTTC. Its protein is CASRVQGAYEQYF. The chain joins TRBV6-5 to TRBJ2-7; D may be TRBD1 (6 bases). This CDR3 region has 13 residues. V was cut by 6 bases and J by 2 bases, with 11 bases left in between. Germline V gene lookup returns CDR1 MNHEY and CDR2 SVGAGI.

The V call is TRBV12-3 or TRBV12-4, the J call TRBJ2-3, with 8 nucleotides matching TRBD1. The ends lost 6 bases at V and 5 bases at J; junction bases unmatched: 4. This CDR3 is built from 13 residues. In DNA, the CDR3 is TGTGCCAGCAGGCTGACAGGGGAAGATACGCAGTATTTT. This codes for CASRLTGEDTQYF.

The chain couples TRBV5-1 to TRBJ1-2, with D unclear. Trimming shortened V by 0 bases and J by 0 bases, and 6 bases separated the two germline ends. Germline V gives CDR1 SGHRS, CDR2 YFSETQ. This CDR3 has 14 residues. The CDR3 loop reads CASSLDGANYGYTF. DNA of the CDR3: TGCGCCAGCAGCTTGGACGGAGCTAACTATGGCTACACCTTC.

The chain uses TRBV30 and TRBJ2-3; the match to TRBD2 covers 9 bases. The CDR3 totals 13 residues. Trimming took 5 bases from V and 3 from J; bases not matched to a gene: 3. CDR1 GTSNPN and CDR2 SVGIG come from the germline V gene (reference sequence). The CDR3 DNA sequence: TGTGCCTGGCAGCGGGGGGTAACAGATACGCAGTATTTT. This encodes CAWQRGVTDTQYF.

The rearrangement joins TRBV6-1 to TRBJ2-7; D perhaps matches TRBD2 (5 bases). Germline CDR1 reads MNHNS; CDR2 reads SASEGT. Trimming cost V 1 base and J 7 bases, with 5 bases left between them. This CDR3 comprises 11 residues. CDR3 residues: CASSEGREQYF. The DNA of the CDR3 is TGTGCCAGCAGTGAAGGGAGGGAGCAGTACTTC.

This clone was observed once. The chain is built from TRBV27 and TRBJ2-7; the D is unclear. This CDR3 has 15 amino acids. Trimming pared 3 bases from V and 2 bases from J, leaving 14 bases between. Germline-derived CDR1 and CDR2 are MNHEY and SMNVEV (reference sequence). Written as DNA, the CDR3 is TGTGCCAGCAGTTTCAGTAGTGTGGGCACCTACGAGCAGTACTTC. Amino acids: CASSFSSVGTYEQYF.

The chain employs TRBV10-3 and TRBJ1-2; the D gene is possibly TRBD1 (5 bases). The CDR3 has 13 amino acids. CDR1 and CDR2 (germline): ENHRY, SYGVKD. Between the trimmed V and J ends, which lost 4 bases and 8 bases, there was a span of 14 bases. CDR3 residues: CAISGVGDRGYTF. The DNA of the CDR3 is TGTGCCATCAGTGGGGTCGGGGACCGCGGCTACACCTTC.

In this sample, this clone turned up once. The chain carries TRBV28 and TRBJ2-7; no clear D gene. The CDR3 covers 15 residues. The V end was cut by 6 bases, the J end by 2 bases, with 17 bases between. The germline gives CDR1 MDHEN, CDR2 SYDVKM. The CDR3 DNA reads TGTGCCAGCAGCCCTACATTGGCTCTAACCTACGAGCAGTACTTC. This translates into CASSPTLALTYEQYF.

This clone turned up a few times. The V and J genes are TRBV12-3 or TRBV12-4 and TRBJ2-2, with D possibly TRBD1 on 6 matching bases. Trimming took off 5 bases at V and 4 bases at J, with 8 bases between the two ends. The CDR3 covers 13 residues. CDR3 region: CASSRTVTGELFF. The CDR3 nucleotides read TGTGCCAGCAGTCGGACAGTCACCGGGGAGCTGTTTTTT.

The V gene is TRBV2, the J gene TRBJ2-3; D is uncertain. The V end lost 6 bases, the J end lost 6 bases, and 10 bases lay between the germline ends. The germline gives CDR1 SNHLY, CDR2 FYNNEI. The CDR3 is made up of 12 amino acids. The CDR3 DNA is TGTGCCAGCAGCTTAGGATCGGATACGCAGTATTTT. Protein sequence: CASSLGSDTQYF.

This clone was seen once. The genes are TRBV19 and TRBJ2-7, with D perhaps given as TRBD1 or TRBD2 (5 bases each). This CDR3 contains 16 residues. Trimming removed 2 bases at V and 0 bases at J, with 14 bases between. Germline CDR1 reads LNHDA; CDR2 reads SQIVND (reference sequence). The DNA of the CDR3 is TGTGCCAGTAGTATATCGGGGACGGTCTCCTCCTACGAGCAGTACTTC. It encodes CASSISGTVSSYEQYF.

The CDR3 is CASSRRDRAFNEQFF. Written as DNA, the CDR3 is TGTGCCAGCAGCCGACGGGACAGGGCTTTCAATGAGCAGTTCTTC. V is TRBV3-1 (or the pseudogene TRBV3-2) and J is TRBJ2-1; TRBD1 agrees at 9 bases. The V gene end was trimmed by 4 bases and the J gene end by 6 bases; junction bases not matched to a gene: 7. The CDR3 covers 15 residues. The germline CDR1 and CDR2 sequences are LGHDT and YNNKEL (reference sequence).

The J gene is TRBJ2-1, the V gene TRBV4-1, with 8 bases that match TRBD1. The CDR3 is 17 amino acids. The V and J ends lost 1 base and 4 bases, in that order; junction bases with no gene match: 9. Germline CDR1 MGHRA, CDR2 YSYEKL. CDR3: CASSQAPRDRRYNEQFF. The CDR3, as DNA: TGCGCCAGCAGCCAAGCCCCTCGGGACAGGAGATACAATGAGCAGTTCTTC.

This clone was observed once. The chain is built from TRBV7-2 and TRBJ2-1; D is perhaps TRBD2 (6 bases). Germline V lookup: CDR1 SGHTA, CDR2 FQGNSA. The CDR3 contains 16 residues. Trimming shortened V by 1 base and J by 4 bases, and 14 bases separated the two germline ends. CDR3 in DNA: TGTGCCAGCAGCTTAGAAGGTAGCGGCTCTTACAATGAGCAGTTCTTC. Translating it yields CASSLEGSGSYNEQFF.

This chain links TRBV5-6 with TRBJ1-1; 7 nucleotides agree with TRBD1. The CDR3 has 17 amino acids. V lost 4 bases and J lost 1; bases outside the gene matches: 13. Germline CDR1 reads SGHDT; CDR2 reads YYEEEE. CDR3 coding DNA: TGTGCCAGCAGCCCGATAATCGACAGGGCCCGGAACACTGAAGCTTTCTTT. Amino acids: CASSPIIDRARNTEAFF.

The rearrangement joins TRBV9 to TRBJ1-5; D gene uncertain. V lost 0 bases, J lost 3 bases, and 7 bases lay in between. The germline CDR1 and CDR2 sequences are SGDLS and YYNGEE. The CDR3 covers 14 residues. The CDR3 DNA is TGTGCCAGCAGCGTAGACGGCTCCAATCAGCCCCAGCATTTT. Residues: CASSVDGSNQPQHF.

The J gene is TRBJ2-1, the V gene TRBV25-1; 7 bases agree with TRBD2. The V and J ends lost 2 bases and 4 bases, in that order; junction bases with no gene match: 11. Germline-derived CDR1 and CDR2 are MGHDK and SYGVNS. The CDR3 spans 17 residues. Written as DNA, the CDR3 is TGTGCCAGCAGTGAAACGGAGACTAGCAGGACTTACAATGAGCAGTTCTTC. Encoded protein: CASSETETSRTYNEQFF. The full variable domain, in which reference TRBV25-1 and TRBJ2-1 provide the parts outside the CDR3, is EADIYQTPRYLVIGTGKKITLECSQTMGHDKMYWYQQDPGMELHLIHYSYGVNSTEKGDLSSESTVSRIRTEHFPLTLESARPSHTSQYLCASSETETSRTYNEQFFGPGTRLTVL.

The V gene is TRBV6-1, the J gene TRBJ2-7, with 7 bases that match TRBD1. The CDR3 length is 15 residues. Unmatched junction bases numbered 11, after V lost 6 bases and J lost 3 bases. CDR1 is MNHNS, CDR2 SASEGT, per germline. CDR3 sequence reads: CASSLGDRRFYEQYF. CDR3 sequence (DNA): TGTGCCAGCAGCCTCGGGGACAGACGTTTCTACGAGCAGTACTTC.